The 10 T cell receptor beta chains reported below all come from one sample, sequenced in a study of OX40 agonist ivuxolimab in advanced cancers. The data were produced by immunoSEQ multiplex PCR, yet TCRdb's version contains in-frame clones alone and is incomplete. Of 60,000 to 80,000 clones listed, 70% to 90% are singletons. The sample was CD4+ or CD8+ T cells sorted from blood, taken in a trial of the OX40 agonist ivuxolimab. These receptors all stem from an adult with an advanced solid tumor such as melanoma, head and neck, liver or kidney cancer.

This sequence joins TRBV7-8 and TRBJ1-2; D may be TRBD1 (6 bases). Trimming left V 5 bases short and J 4 bases short, with 11 bases between. This CDR3 has 13 amino acids. Germline V gene sequence: CDR1 SGHVS, CDR2 FQNEAQ. This CDR3 is CASSATGAYGYTF. In DNA, the CDR3 is TGTGCCAGCAGCGCGACAGGAGCCTATGGCTACACCTTC.

This chain connects TRBV2 to TRBJ2-1; weak D call: TRBD2 (6 bases). The CDR3 is 16 amino acids. Germline lookup yields CDR1 SNHLY and CDR2 FYNNEI. V gave up 2 bases and J gave up 5 bases, with 16 bases separating them. This CDR3 is CASSESGGPGNNEQFF. CDR3 DNA sequence: TGTGCCAGCAGTGAAAGTGGAGGGCCGGGGAACAATGAGCAGTTCTTC. Filled out from reference TRBV2 and TRBJ2-1, the complete variable domain reads EPEVTQTPSHQVTQMGQEVILRCVPISNHLYFYWYRQILGQKVEFLVSFYNNEISEKSEIFDDQFSVERPDGSNFTLKIRSTKLEDSAMYFCASSESGGPGNNEQFFGPGTRLTVL.

This clone was picked up one time. V and J are TRBV2 and TRBJ1-5; tentative D call: TRBD1 (6 bases). The CDR3 length is 14 residues. Germline V CDR1 and CDR2: SNHLY, FYNNEI. Between the trimmed V and J ends, which lost 5 bases and 4 bases, there was a span of 12 bases. The CDR3 region is CASSSQGLNQPQHF. The CDR3 nucleotides read TGTGCCAGCAGTTCCCAGGGGCTAAATCAGCCCCAGCATTTT. Drawing the rest from reference TRBV2 and TRBJ1-5, the complete variable domain is EPEVTQTPSHQVTQMGQEVILRCVPISNHLYFYWYRQILGQKVEFLVSFYNNEISEKSEIFDDQFSVERPDGSNFTLKIRSTKLEDSAMYFCASSSQGLNQPQHFGDGTRLSIL.

The chain employs TRBV28 and TRBJ2-1; D is unclear. CDR3 length equals 14 residues. Trimming took off 3 bases at V and 5 bases at J, with 11 bases between the two ends. Germline-derived CDR1 and CDR2 are MDHEN and SYDVKM. CDR3 loop: CASSFWQQDNEQFF. CDR3 sequence (DNA): TGTGCCAGCAGTTTTTGGCAGCAAGACAATGAGCAGTTCTTC. Full variable domain (missing parts from reference TRBV28 and TRBJ2-1): DVKVTQSSRYLVKRTGEKVFLECVQDMDHENMFWYRQDPGLGLRLIYFSYDVKMKEKGDIPEGYSVSREKKERFSLILESASTNQTSMYLCASSFWQQDNEQFFGPGTRLTVL.

The chain links TRBV19 to TRBJ2-1; a possible D gene is TRBD1 (6 bases). V lost 5 bases to trimming and J lost 8 bases, with 10 bases between them. The CDR3 has 12 amino acids. CDR1 LNHDA and CDR2 SQIVND come from the germline V gene (reference sequence). The CDR3 spells CASSATGDEQFF. DNA for the CDR3: TGTGCCAGTAGTGCGACAGGCGATGAGCAGTTCTTC.

The chain couples TRBV7-3 to TRBJ2-7; TRBD2 aligns across 9 bases. Trimming at V came to 3 bases and at J to 1 base, leaving 16 bases not matched to a gene. The CDR3 covers 19 residues. Germline V gene sequence: CDR1 SGHTA, CDR2 FQGTGA. DNA for the CDR3: TGTGCCAGCAGCTTTCTAACAGGGGCGGCGGGAGGGCCATCCTACGAGCAGTACTTC. This translates into CASSFLTGAAGGPSYEQYF.

The chain combines TRBV7-3 with TRBJ2-3; 7 nucleotides match TRBD1. The CDR3 extends over 16 amino acids. Germline trimming cut 2 bases from V and 5 bases from J; bases unmatched to any gene: 10. CDR1 and CDR2 from the germline V gene are SGHTA and FQGTGA. In DNA form, the CDR3 reads TGTGCCAGCAGCTTAGGTTTGGGGCAGGGGGAAGATACGCAGTATTTT. Encoded protein: CASSLGLGQGEDTQYF.

The chain has TRBV30 and TRBJ1-4; possibly TRBD1 for D (5 bases). The CDR3 spans 13 residues. V lost 3 bases, J lost 10 bases, and 15 bases lay in between. From germline, CDR1 is GTSNPN and CDR2 SVGIG (reference sequence). The CDR3: CAWRLSGGRKLFF. CDR3 sequence (DNA): TGTGCCTGGAGACTTTCGGGGGGGAGAAAACTGTTTTTT.

V gene TRBV27 combines with J gene TRBJ2-3; TRBD2 is a possible D gene (6 bases). CDR1 MNHEY and CDR2 SMNVEV come from the germline V gene (reference sequence). V lost 1 base to trimming and J lost 0 bases, with 8 bases between them. CDR3 length: 15 residues. The CDR3 sequence is CASSLYGGSTDTQYF. CDR3 in DNA: TGTGCCAGCAGTTTATATGGGGGGAGCACAGATACGCAGTATTTT.

This clone was seen just once. The V gene is TRBV19, the J gene TRBJ2-3; D possibly corresponds to TRBD2 (5 bases). Germline-derived CDR1 and CDR2 are LNHDA and SQIVND (reference sequence). This CDR3 is 12 amino acids long. Trimming removed 6 bases from V and 7 bases from J, with 11 bases in between. The CDR3 loop is CASSRRLNTQYF. CDR3 DNA sequence: TGTGCCAGTAGCCGACGACTAAATACGCAGTATTTT.